The source of this T cell receptor beta chain is a study of blood T cell repertoires in COVID-19. Study in general: Specimens from acute and convalescent COVID-19 originated in the United States, Italy and Spain. Sources were T cells, B-cell-depleted T cells, or PBMCs; the material itself was cDNA or gDNA.

The CDR3 covers 15 residues. Trimming removed 0 bases at V and 9 bases at J, with 16 bases between. Germline V gene sequence: CDR1 SGDLS, CDR2 YYNGEE. In the authors' workflow: By means of reference gene primer amplification, nucleated cell counts were estimated. Sequenced by immunoSEQ multiplex PCR; TCRdb stores in-frame clones only, minus some. D and trimming were read from the DNA, whereas the V and J calls and clone size are those reported in that table. This table has roughly 80,000 clones, 85% to 95% appearing once. This clone was found once. The clonotype was recovered from a man between 60 and 70 years old with acute or convalescent COVID-19. Material for sequencing was peripheral blood. This chain links TRBV9 with TRBJ2-1; D is possibly TRBD1 (6 bases). In DNA, the CDR3 is TGTGCCAGCAGCGTAGTGGGGGCATTAGGTGGTGAGCAGTTCTTC. It encodes CASSVVGALGGEQFF.